This T cell receptor beta chain derives from a study of breast tumors, draining lymph nodes, adjacent tissues. Regarding the study as a whole: Tumor repertoires ranked between lymph nodes and nontumor tissue in diversity, with V and J gene preferences. Findings are consistent with lymph node origin and intratumoral expansion of most tumor T cells.

Samples came from axillary lymph nodes draining the breast cancer. This clonotype was observed many times. Its cognate antigen is unknown. One entry per CDR3 protein, called by TCRdb with MiXCR from the multiplex PCR reads. Of over 130,000 distinct CDR3 sequences listed, about 30% are singletons. Germline assignment: CDR1 WSHSY and CDR2 SAAADI. The CDR3 has 14 residues. V was cut by 7 bases and J by 3 bases, with 15 bases left in between. The source is a female donor with breast cancer. Some clones in this sample may be carry-over from other donors' samples. The V and J genes are TRBV10-2 and TRBJ1-2, with D possibly TRBD1 on 5 matching bases. Sequencing was performed on axillary lymph node tissue. The CDR3: CASTGDGGYYGYTF. The CDR3 coding sequence is TGCGCCAGCACCGGGGACGGAGGATACTATGGCTACACCTTC.